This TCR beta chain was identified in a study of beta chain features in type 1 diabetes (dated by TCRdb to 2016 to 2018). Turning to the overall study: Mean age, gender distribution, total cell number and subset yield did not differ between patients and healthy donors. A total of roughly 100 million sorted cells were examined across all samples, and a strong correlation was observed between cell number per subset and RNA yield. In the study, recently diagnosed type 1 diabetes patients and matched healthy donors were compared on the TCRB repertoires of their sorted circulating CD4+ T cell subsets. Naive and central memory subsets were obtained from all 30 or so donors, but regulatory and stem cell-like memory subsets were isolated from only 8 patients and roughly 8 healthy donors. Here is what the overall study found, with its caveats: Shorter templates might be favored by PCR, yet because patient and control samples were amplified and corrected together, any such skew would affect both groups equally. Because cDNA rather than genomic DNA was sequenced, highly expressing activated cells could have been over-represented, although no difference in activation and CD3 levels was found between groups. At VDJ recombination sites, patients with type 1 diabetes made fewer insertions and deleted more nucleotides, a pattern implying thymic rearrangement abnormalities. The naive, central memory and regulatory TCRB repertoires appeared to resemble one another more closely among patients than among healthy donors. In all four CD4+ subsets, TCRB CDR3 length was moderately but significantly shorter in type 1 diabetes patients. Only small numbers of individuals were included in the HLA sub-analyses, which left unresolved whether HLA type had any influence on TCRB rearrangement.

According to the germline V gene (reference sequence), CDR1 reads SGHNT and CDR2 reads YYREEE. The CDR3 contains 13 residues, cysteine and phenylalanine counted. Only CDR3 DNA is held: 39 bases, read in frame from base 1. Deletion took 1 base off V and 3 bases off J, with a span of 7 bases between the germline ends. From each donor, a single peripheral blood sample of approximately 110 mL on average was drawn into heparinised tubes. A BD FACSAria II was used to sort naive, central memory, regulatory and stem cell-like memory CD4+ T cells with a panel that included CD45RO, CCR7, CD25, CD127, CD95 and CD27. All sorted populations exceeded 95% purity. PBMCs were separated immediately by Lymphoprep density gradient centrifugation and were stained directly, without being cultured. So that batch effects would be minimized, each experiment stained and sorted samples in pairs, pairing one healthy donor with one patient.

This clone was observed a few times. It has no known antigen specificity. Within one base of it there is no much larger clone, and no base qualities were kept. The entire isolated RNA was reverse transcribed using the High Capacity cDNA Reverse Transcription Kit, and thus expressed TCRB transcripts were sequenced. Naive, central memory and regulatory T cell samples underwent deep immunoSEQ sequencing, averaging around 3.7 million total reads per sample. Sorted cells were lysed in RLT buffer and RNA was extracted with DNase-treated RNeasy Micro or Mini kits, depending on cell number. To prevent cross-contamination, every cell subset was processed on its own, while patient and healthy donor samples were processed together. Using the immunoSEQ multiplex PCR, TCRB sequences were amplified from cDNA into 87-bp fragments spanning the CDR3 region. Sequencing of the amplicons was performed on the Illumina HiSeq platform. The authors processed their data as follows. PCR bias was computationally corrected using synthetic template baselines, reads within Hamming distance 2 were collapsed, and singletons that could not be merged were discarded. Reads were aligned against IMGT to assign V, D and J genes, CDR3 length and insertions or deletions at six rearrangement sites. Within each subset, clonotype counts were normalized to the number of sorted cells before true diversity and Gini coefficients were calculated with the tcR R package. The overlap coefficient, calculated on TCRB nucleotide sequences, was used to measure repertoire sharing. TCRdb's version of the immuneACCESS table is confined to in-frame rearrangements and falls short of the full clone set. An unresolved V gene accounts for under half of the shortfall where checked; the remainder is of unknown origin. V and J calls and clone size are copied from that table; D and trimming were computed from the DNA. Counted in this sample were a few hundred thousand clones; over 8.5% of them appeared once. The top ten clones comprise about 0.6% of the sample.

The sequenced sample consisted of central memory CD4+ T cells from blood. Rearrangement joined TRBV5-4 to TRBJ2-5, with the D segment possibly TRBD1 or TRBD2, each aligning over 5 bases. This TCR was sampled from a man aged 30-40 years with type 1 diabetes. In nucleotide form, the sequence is TGTGCCAGCAGCTTGTGGGACGAAGAGACCCAGTACTTC. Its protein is CASSLWDEETQYF.